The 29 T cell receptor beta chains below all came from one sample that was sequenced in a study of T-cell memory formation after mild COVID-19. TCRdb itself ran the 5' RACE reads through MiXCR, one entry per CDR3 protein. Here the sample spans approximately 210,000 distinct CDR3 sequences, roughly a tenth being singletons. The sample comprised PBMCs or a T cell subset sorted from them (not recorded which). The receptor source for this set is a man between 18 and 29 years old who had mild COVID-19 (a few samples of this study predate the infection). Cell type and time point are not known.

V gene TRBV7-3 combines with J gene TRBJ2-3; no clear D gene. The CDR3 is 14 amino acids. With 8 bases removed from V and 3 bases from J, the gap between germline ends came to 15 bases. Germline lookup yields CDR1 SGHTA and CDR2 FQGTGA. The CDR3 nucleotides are TGTGCCAGCTCCGGAAGCGCCAGAACAGATACGCAGTATTTT. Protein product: CASSGSARTDTQYF.

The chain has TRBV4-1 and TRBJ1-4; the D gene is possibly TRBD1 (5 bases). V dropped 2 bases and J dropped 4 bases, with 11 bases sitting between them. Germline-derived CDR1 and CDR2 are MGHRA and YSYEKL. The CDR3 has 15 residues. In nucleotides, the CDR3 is TGCGCCAGCAGCCAACGCATAGGGGATAATGAAAAACTGTTTTTT. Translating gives CASSQRIGDNEKLFF.

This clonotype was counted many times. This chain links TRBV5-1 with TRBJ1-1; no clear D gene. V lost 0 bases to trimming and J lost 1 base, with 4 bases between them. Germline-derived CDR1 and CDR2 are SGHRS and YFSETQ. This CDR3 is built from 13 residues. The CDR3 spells CASSLEQNTEAFF. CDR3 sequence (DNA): TGCGCCAGCAGCTTGGAACAGAACACTGAAGCTTTCTTT.

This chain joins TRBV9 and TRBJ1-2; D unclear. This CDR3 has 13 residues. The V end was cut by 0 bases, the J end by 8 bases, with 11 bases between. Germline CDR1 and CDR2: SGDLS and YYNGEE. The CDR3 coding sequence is TGTGCCAGCAGCGTAGGGAAGGCCGGCGGCTACACCTTC. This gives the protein CASSVGKAGGYTF.

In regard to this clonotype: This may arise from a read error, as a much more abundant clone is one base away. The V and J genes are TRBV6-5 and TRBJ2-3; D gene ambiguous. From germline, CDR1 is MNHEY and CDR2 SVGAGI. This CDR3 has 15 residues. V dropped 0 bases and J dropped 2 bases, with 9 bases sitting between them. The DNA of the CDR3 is TGTGCCAGCAGTTACTCGATGCAGACCACAGATACGCAGTATTTT. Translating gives CASSYSMQTTDTQYF.

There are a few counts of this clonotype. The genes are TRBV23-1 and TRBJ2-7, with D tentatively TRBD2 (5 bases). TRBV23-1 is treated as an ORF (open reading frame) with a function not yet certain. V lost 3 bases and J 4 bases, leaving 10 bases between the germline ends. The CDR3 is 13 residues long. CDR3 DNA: TGCGCCAGCAGTCAGCCCGGGGTATACGAGCAGTACGTC. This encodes CASSQPGVYEQYV.

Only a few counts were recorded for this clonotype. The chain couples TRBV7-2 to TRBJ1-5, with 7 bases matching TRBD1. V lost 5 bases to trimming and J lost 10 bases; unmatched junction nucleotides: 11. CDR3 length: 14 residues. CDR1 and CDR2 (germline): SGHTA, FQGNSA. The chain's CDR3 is CASSPLTGIGPQHF. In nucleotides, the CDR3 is TGTGCCAGCAGCCCCCTGACAGGGATAGGCCCCCAGCATTTT.

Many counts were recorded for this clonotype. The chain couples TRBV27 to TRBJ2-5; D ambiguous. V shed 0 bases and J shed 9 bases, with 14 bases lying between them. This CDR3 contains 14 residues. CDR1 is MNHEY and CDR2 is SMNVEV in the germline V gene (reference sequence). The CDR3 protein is CASSLSSAAWAQYF. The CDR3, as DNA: TGTGCCAGCAGTTTATCGTCTGCCGCATGGGCCCAGTACTTC.

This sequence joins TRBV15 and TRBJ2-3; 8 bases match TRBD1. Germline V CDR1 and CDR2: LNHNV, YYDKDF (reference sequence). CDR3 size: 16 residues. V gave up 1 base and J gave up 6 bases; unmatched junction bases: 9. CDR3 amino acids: CATSRARTGLTDTQYF. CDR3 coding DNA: TGTGCCACCAGCAGAGCAAGGACAGGGTTGACGGATACGCAGTATTTT.

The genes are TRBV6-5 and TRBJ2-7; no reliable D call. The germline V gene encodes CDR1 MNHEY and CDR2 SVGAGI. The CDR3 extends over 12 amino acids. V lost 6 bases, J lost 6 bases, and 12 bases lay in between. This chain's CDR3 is CASRPAFGEQYF. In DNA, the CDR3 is TGTGCCAGCAGGCCAGCGTTCGGCGAGCAGTACTTC.

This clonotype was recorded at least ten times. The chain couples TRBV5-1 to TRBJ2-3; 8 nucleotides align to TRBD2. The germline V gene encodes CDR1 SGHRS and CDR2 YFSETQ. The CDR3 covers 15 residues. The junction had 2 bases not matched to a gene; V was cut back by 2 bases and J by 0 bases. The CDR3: CASSFAGGSTDTQYF. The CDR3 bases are TGCGCCAGCAGCTTTGCGGGGGGTAGCACAGATACGCAGTATTTT. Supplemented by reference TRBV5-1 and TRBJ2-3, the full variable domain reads KAGVTQTPRYLIKTRGQQVTLSCSPISGHRSVSWYQQTPGQGLQFLFEYFSETQRNKGNFPGRFSGRQFSNSRSEMNVSTLELGDSALYLCASSFAGGSTDTQYFGPGTRLTVL.

The CDR3 coding sequence is TGTGCCAGCCGGTATAGGGGGCGGATGGGTGAGCAGTACTTC. This sequence encodes CASRYRGRMGEQYF. J is TRBJ2-7 and V is TRBV6-1, with 7 bases fitting TRBD1. Germline assignment: CDR1 MNHNS and CDR2 SASEGT. This CDR3 has 14 residues. The J segment lost 7 bases and the V segment lost 8 bases, leaving 14 bases of the junction unmatched.

The CDR3 reads CASQASGSENTIYF. The CDR3 DNA reads TGCGCCAGCCAAGCGTCAGGGAGTGAAAACACCATATATTTT. The gene calls are TRBV5-1 and TRBJ1-3, with D perhaps TRBD1 (5 bases). This CDR3 has 14 residues. From germline, CDR1 is SGHRS and CDR2 YFSETQ. Between the trimmed V and J ends, which lost 7 bases and 6 bases, there was a span of 17 bases.

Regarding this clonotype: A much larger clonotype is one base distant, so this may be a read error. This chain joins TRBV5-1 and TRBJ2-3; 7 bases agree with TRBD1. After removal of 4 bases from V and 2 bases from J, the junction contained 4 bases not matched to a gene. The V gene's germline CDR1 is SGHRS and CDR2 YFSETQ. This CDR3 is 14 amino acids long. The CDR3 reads CASSPGQDTDTQYF. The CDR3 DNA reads TGCGCCAGCAGCCCAGGACAGGACACAGATACGCAGTATTTT. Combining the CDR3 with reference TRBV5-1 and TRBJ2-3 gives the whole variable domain KAGVTQTPRYLIKTRGQQVTLSCSPISGHRSVSWYQQTPGQGLQFLFEYFSETQRNKGNFPGRFSGRQFSNSRSEMNVSTLELGDSALYLCASSPGQDTDTQYFGPGTRLTVL.

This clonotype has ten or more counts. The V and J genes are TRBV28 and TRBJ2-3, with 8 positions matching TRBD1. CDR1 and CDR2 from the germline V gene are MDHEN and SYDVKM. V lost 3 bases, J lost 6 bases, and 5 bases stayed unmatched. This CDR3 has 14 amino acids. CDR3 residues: CASSFSDRGDTQYF. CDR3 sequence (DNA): TGTGCCAGCAGTTTCTCCGACAGGGGTGATACGCAGTATTTT.

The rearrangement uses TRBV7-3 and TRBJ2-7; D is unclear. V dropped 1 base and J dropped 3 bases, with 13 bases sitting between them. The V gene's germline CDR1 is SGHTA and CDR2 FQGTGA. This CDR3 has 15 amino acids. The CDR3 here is CASSLRAGSNYEQYF. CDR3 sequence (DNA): TGTGCCAGCAGCTTAAGGGCAGGTAGTAACTACGAGCAGTACTTC.

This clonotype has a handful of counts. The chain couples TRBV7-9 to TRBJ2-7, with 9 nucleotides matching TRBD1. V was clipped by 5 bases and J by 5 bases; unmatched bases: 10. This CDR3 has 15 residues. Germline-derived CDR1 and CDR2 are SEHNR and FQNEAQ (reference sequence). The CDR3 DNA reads TGTGCCAGCAGCAAAAAGGGACAGGGAGTCCACGAGCAGTACTTC. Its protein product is CASSKKGQGVHEQYF.

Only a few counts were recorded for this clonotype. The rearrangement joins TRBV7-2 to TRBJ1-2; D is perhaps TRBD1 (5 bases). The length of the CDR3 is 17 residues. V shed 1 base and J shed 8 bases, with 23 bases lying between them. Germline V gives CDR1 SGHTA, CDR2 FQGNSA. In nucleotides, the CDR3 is TGTGCCAGCAGCTTAGAGGCCCCCGGGGCAGGATGGACGGGCTACACCTTC. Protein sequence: CASSLEAPGAGWTGYTF.

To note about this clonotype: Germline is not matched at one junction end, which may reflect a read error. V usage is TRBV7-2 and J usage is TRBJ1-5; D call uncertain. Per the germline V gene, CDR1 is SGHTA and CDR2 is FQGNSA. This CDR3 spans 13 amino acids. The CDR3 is CASSLGSNQPKHF. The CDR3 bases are TGTGCCAGCAGCTTAGGTAGCAATCAGCCCAAGCATTTT.

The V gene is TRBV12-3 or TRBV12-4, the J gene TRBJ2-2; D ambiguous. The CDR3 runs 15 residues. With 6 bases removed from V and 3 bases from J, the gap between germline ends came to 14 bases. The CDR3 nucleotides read TGTGCCAGCAGCCTAAGGTTGGCCGACACCGGGGAGCTGTTTTTT. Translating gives CASSLRLADTGELFF.

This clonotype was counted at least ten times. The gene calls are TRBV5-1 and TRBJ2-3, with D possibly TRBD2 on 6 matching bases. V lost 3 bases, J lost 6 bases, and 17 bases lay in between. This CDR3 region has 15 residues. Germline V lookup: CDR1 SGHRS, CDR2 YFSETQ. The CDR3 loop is CASSSGLTWADTQYF. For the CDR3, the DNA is TGCGCCAGCAGCTCGGGACTCACCTGGGCGGATACGCAGTATTTT.

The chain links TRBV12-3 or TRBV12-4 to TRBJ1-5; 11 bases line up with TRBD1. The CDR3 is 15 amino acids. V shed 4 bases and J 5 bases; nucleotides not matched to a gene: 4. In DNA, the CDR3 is TGTGCCAGCAGTTCCCGGACAGGGGGCGATCAGCCCCAGCATTTT. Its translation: CASSSRTGGDQPQHF.

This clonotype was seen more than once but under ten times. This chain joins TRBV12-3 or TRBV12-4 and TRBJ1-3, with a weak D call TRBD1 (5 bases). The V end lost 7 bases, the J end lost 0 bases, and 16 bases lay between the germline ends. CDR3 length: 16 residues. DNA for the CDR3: TGTGCCAGCACCCCAGGGCTCCCACTCTCTGGAAACACCATATATTTT. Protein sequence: CASTPGLPLSGNTIYF.

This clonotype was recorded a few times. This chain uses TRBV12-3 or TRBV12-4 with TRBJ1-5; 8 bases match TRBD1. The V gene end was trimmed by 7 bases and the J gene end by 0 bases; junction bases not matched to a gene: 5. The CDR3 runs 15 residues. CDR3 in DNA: TGTGCCAGCAACGGGGACAGGAATAGCAATCAGCCCCAGCATTTT. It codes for CASNGDRNSNQPQHF.

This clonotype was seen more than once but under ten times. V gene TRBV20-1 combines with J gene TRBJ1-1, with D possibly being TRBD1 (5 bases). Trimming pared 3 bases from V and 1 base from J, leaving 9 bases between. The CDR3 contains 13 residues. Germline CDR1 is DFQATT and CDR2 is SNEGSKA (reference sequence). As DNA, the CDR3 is TGCAGTGCTAGTAGGACATCGAACACTGAAGCTTTCTTT. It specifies CSASRTSNTEAFF.

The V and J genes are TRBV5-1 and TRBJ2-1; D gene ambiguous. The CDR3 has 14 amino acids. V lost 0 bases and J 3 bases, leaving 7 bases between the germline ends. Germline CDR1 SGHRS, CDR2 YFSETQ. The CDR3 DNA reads TGCGCCAGCAGCTTGGAGGCAGACTACAATGAGCAGTTCTTC. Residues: CASSLEADYNEQFF.

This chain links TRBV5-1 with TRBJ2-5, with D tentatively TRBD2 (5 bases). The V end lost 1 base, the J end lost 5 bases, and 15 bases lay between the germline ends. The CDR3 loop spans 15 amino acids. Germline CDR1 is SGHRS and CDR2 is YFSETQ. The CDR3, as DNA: TGCGCCAGCAGCTTGAACGGAGGCCCAGAGGAGACCCAGTACTTC. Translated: CASSLNGGPEETQYF. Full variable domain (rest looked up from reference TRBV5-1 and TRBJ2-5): KAGVTQTPRYLIKTRGQQVTLSCSPISGHRSVSWYQQTPGQGLQFLFEYFSETQRNKGNFPGRFSGRQFSNSRSEMNVSTLELGDSALYLCASSLNGGPEETQYFGPGTRLLVL.

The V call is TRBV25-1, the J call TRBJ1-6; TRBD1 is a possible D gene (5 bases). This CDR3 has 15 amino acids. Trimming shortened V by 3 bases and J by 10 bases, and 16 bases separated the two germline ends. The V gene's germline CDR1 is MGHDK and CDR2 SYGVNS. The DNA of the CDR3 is TGTGCCAGCAGTGAGTCGAAGGGACGACACTCACCCCTCCACTTT. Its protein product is CASSESKGRHSPLHF.

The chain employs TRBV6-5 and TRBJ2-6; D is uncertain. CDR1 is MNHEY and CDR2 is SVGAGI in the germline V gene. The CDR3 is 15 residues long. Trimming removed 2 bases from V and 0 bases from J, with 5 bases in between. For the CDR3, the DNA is TGTGCCAGCAGTTACCTTAACTCTGGGGCCAACGTCCTGACTTTC. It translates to CASSYLNSGANVLTF.